This paragraph reports one T cell receptor (beta chain). Antigen: not known. The sample originates from a study of T cell repertoires in cytomegalovirus infection. Study details: Indicated by public TCR beta signatures were CMV infection and matching HLA type.

The CDR3 covers 10 residues. Germline CDR1 SQVTM, CDR2 ANQGSEA. Between the trimmed V and J ends, which lost 5 bases and 6 bases, there was a span of 8 bases. TCRdb fed the reads into MiXCR, producing one record per CDR3 protein. The sample shows around 140,000 distinct CDR3 sequences, roughly 6.5% of them seen only once. Notes on the study in general: Of the TCR beta families, the public ones yielded a cumulative frequency that identified carriers of CMV plus the relevant HLA.

The J gene is TRBJ2-7, the V gene TRBV29-1; D is perhaps TRBD2 (5 bases). The clonotype comes from a human donor in good health (CMV status not recorded). Some clones in this sample may be carry-over from other donors' samples. What was sequenced was PBMCs. The CDR3 is CSVRTGEQYF. In DNA, the CDR3 is TGCAGCGTTCGGACTGGCGAGCAGTACTTC.